Listed below are T cell receptor beta chains from one sample, sequenced in a study of cytomegalovirus exposure and HLA in healthy donors. Sequencing used immunoSEQ multiplex PCR; TCRdb keeps in-frame clones, though not all of them. This listing includes about 43,000 clones. Specimen: PBMCs. The source of these receptors is a woman in her 30s in good health and CMV-seronegative. The CDR3 runs from the conserved cysteine through the conserved F or W. A D gene is named only where the DNA matches it firmly.

j_gene: TRBJ2-2
d_gene: -
v_gene: TRBV18
CDR3aa: CASSPSLEIVANTGELFF
CDR3nt: TGTGCCAGCTCACCAAGCCTTGAAATAGTAGCGAACACCGGGGAGCTGTTTTTT

j_gene: TRBJ1-2
d_gene: TRBD1
v_gene: TRBV6-5
CDR3aa: CASRQDRGRGGYTF
CDR3nt: TGTGCCAGCAGGCAGGACAGGGGTCGTGGTGGCTACACCTTC

j_gene: TRBJ1-5
d_gene: -
v_gene: TRBV28
CDR3aa: CASSSNPGGSNQPQHF
CDR3nt: TGTGCCAGCAGTTCCAATCCGGGGGGAAGCAATCAGCCCCAGCATTTT

j_gene: TRBJ1-1
d_gene: TRBD1
v_gene: TRBV10-1
CDR3aa: CASSGGGQGNTEAFF
CDR3nt: TGCGCCAGCAGTGGAGGGGGACAGGGGAACACTGAAGCTTTCTTT

j_gene: TRBJ2-1
d_gene: TRBD2
v_gene: TRBV30
CDR3aa: CAWSGTSGISYNEQFF
CDR3nt: TGTGCCTGGAGTGGGACTAGCGGGATTTCCTACAATGAGCAGTTCTTC

j_gene: TRBJ2-7
d_gene: TRBD1
v_gene: TRBV18
CDR3aa: CASSLTGTGGIEQYF
CDR3nt: TGTGCCAGCTCACTGACCGGGACAGGGGGAATCGAGCAGTACTTC

j_gene: TRBJ1-1
d_gene: TRBD1
v_gene: TRBV30
CDR3aa: CAGQGWAFF
CDR3nt: TGTGCCGGACAGGGATGGGCTTTCTTT

j_gene: TRBJ2-7
d_gene: TRBD2
v_gene: TRBV7-9
CDR3aa: CASSFARQAGDGYEQYF
CDR3nt: TGTGCCAGCAGCTTTGCCCGCCAAGCGGGAGACGGCTACGAGCAGTACTTC

j_gene: TRBJ2-1
d_gene: TRBD2
v_gene: TRBV4-2
CDR3aa: CASSQDPTSLKSSYNEQFF
CDR3nt: TGTGCCAGCAGCCAAGATCCGACTAGCCTTAAAAGCTCCTACAATGAGCAGTTCTTC

j_gene: TRBJ2-7
d_gene: TRBD2
v_gene: TRBV7-2
CDR3aa: CASSLGVSGRPPYEQYF
CDR3nt: TGTGCCAGCAGCTTAGGCGTTAGCGGGAGGCCCCCCTACGAGCAGTACTTC

j_gene: TRBJ1-4
d_gene: TRBD1
v_gene: TRBV28
CDR3aa: CASSSDRLNEKLFF
CDR3nt: TGTGCCAGCAGCTCGGACAGGCTTAATGAAAAACTGTTTTTT

j_gene: TRBJ2-1
d_gene: -
v_gene: TRBV7-2
CDR3aa: CASSSGLEQFF
CDR3nt: TGTGCCAGCAGCTCAGGACTAGAGCAGTTCTTC

j_gene: TRBJ2-7
d_gene: TRBD1
v_gene: TRBV5-1
CDR3aa: CASSWTGDEQYF
CDR3nt: TGCGCCAGCAGCTGGACAGGGGACGAGCAGTACTTC

j_gene: TRBJ1-1
d_gene: -
v_gene: TRBV30
CDR3aa: CAWILGGDDTEAFF
CDR3nt: TGTGCCTGGATATTAGGAGGGGACGACACTGAAGCTTTCTTT

j_gene: TRBJ2-3
d_gene: -
v_gene: TRBV7-9
CDR3aa: CASSFLSSTDTQYF
CDR3nt: TGTGCCAGCAGCTTTCTTTCGAGCACAGATACGCAGTATTTT

j_gene: TRBJ2-7
d_gene: TRBD1
v_gene: TRBV15
CDR3aa: CATSRDLDRGYEQYF
CDR3nt: TGTGCCACCAGCAGAGATCTTGACAGGGGATACGAGCAGTACTTC

j_gene: TRBJ1-1
d_gene: -
v_gene: TRBV27
CDR3aa: CASSPWGGNPEAFF
CDR3nt: TGTGCCAGCAGCCCATGGGGGGGGAATCCTGAAGCTTTCTTT

j_gene: TRBJ1-2
d_gene: -
v_gene: TRBV6-6
CDR3aa: CASSYAGDGYTF
CDR3nt: TGTGCCAGCAGTTACGCGGGGGATGGCTACACCTTC

j_gene: TRBJ2-3
d_gene: TRBD2
v_gene: TRBV30
CDR3aa: CAWTPGYASGSTDTQYF
CDR3nt: TGTGCCTGGACCCCTGGCTATGCTAGCGGTTCCACAGATACGCAGTATTTT

j_gene: TRBJ2-1
d_gene: -
v_gene: TRBV6-1
CDR3aa: CASSEGRTYNEQFF
CDR3nt: TGTGCCAGCAGTGAAGGGCGGACCTACAATGAGCAGTTCTTC

j_gene: TRBJ2-7
d_gene: -
v_gene: TRBV7-6
CDR3aa: CASSLARGGGGNEQYF
CDR3nt: TGTGCCAGCAGCTTAGCCAGGGGTGGAGGTGGGAACGAGCAGTACTTC

j_gene: TRBJ1-5
d_gene: TRBD1
v_gene: TRBV30
CDR3aa: CAWRETGASNQPQHF
CDR3nt: TGTGCCTGGAGGGAGACAGGGGCTAGCAATCAGCCCCAGCATTTT